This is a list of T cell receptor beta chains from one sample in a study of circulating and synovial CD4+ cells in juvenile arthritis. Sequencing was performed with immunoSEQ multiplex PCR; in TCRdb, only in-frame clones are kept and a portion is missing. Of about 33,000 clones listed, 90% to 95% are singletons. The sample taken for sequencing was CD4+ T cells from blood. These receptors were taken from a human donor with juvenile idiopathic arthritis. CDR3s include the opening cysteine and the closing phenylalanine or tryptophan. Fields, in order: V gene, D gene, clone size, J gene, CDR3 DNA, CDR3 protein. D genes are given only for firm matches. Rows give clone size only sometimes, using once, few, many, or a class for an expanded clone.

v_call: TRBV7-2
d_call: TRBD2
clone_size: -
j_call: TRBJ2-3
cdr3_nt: TGTGCCAGCAGCTTCCAACTAGCGGGGTACACAGATACGCAGTATTTT
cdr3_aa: CASSFQLAGYTDTQYF

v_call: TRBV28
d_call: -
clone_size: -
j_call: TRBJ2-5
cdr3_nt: TGTGCCAGCAGTCCTATTGGGATCGGGGTCGAGACCCAGTACTTC
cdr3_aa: CASSPIGIGVETQYF

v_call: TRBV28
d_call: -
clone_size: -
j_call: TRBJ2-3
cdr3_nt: TGTGCCAGCAGTTTGTCGACTAGTGTTTCTGCAGATACGCAGTATTTT
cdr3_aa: CASSLSTSVSADTQYF

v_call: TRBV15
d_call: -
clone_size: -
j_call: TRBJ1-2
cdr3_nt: TGTGCCACCAGCCCCGGCCGGGGAAATGATTATGGCTACACCTTC
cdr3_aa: CATSPGRGNDYGYTF

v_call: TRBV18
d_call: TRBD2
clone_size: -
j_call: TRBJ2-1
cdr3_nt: TGTGCCAGCTCACCCACTAGCGGGGAGTACAATGAGCAGTTCTTC
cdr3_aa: CASSPTSGEYNEQFF

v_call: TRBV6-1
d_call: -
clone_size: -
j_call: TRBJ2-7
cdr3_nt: TGTGCCAGCAGTGAAGCGCGGGGCCTCTACGAGCAGTACTTC
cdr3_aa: CASSEARGLYEQYF

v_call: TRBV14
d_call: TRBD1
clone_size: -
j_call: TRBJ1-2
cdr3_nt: TGTGCCAGCAGCGTGAGATTGCAGGAACAGGGGAATGGCTACACCTTC
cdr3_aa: CASSVRLQEQGNGYTF

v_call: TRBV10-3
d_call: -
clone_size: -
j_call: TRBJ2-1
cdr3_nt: TGTGCCATTGAATCCGGGACTTTGTACAATGAGCAGTTCTTC
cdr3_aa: CAIESGTLYNEQFF

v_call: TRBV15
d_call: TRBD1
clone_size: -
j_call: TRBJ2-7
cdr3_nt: TGTGCCACCAGCACGATGACAGGGGGCTTTCACGAGCAGTACTTC
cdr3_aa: CATSTMTGGFHEQYF

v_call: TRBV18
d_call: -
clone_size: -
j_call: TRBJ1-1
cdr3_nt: TGTGCCAGCTCACCACCGAGGGAGGGGGACACTGAAGCTTTCTTT
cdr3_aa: CASSPPREGDTEAFF

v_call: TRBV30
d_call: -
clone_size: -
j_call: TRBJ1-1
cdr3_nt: TGTGCCTGGAGTGACATGGGGGGGGCGCAAGCTTTCTTT
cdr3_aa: CAWSDMGGAQAFF

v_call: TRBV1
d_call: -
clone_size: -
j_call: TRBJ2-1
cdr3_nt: TGCACCAGCAGCCACCACGAAGGACAGGGTAAATTAAATGAGCAGTTCTTC
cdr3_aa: CTSSHHEGQGKLNEQFF

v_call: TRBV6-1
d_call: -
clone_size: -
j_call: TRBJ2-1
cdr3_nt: TGTGCCAGCAGTGAAACGGGGGTCCAGGAGCAGTTCTTC
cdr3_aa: CASSETGVQEQFF

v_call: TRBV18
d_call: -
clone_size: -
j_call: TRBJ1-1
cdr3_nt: TGTGCCAGCTCACCATTTTGGGGAAGCGGCACTGAAGCTTTCTTT
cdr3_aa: CASSPFWGSGTEAFF

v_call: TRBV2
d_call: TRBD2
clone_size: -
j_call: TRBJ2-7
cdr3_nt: TGTGCCAGCAAGATGACTAGCGGCCCCGGCGAGCAGTACTTC
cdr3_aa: CASKMTSGPGEQYF

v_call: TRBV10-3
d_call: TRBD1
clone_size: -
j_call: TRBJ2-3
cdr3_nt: TGTGCCATCAGTGAGTCGAGGGGGCACACAGATACGCAGTATTTT
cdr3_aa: CAISESRGHTDTQYF

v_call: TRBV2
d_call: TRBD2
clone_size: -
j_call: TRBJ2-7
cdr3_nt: TGTGCCAGCGTCGGCGGGGGGGCCGTTGAAAACGAGCAGTACTTC
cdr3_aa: CASVGGGAVENEQYF

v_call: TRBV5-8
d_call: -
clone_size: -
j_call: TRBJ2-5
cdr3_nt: TGTGCCAGCAGCTTTCGGGGGAAGTCCCAACAAGAGACCCAGTACTTC
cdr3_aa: CASSFRGKSQQETQYF

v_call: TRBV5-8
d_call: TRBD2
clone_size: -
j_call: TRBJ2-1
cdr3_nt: TGTGCCAGCAGCTCCCCGATTCGGAGCGGGGGGAGCAATGAGCAGTTCTTC
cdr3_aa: CASSSPIRSGGSNEQFF

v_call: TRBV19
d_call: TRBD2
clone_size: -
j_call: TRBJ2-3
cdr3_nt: TGTGCCAGTAGTGAGACTAGCCAAAATACGCAGTATTTT
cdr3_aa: CASSETSQNTQYF

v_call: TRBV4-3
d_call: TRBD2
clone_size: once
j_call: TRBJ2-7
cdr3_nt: TGCGCCAGCAGTAGCCTCGGGGGGGACGAGCAGTACTTC
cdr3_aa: CASSSLGGDEQYF

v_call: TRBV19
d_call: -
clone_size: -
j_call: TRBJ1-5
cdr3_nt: TGTGCCAGTAGTACCCCTCAGGGGAATCAGCCCCAGCATTTT
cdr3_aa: CASSTPQGNQPQHF

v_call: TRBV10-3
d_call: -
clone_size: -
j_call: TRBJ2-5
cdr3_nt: TGTGCCATCAGTGCAGGGGTAGCAGAGACCCAGTACTTC
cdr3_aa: CAISAGVAETQYF

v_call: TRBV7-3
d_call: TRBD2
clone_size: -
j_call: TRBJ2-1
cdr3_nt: TGTGCCAGCAGCCCGACTAGCGGGGGGTACAATGAGCAGTTCTTC
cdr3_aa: CASSPTSGGYNEQFF

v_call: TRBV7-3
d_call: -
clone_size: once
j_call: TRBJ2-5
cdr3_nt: TGTGCCAGCAGCGGAGGCGCGCAAGAGACCCAGTACTTC
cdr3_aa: CASSGGAQETQYF

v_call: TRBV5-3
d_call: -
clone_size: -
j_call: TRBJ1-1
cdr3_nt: TGTGCCAGAAGCTCTCATACAGGGACTGAAGCTTTCTTT
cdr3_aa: CARSSHTGTEAFF

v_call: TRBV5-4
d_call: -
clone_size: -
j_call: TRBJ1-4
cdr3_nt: TGTGCCAGCAGCTTGAGCGGGGGCGAAAAACTGTTTTTT
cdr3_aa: CASSLSGGEKLFF

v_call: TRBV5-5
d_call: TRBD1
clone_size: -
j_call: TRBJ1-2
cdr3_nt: TGTGCCAGCAGCTTGACAGGGGTGGATGGCTACACCTTC
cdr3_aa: CASSLTGVDGYTF

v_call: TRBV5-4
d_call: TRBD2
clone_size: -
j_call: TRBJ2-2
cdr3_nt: TGTGCCAGCAGCACCTTGGCGGGAGGCAACACCGGGGAGCTGTTTTTT
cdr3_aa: CASSTLAGGNTGELFF

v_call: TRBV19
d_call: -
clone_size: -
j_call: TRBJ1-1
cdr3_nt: TGTGCCAGTAGTATACAGGTAGGAAGATCTGAAGCTTTCTTT
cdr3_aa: CASSIQVGRSEAFF

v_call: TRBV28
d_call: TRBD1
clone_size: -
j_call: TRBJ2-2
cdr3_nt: TGTGCCAGCAGTTTGCCACAGGGGGCGCTGAGCGGGGAGCTGTTTTTT
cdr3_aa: CASSLPQGALSGELFF

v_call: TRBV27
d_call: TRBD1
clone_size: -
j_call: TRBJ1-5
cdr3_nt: TGTGCCAGCAGTACCACCGGGACAGGGGTCGGACTTAGCAATCAGCCCCAGCATTTT
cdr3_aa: CASSTTGTGVGLSNQPQHF

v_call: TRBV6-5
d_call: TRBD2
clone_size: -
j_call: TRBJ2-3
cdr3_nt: TGTGCCAGCAGCCGAGCGGGAGAAAACACAGATACGCAGTATTTT
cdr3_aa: CASSRAGENTDTQYF

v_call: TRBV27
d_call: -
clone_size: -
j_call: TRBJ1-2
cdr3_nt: TGTGCCAGCAGTTTAATGGGGGCGCAGAACTATGGCTACACCTTC
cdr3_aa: CASSLMGAQNYGYTF

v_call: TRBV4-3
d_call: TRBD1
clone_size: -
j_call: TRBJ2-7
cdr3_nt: TGCGCCAGCAGCGGGGACAGTTTCTCCTACGAGCAGTACTTC
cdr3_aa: CASSGDSFSYEQYF

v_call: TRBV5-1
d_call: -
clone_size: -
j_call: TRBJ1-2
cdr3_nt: TGCGCCAGCAGCTTGGAAGACAGTAACTATGGCTACACCTTC
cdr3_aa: CASSLEDSNYGYTF

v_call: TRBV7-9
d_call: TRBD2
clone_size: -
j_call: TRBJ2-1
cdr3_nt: TGTGCCAGCAGCTCCGGGACTAGCGGGAGCGCAATCAATGAGCAGTTCTTC
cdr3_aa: CASSSGTSGSAINEQFF

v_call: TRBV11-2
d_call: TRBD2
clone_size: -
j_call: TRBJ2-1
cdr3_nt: TGTGCCAGCAGCCCCAGTGGGAGGGTCTCCTACAATGAGCAGTTCTTC
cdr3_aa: CASSPSGRVSYNEQFF

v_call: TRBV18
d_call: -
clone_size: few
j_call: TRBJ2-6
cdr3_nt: TGTGCCAGCTCAACACGGGCCCAGACTGGGGCCAACGTCCTGACTTTC
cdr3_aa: CASSTRAQTGANVLTF

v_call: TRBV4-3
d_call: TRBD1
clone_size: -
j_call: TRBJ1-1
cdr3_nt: TGCGCCAGCAGCCAAGCCGGGACAGGAGAGTTTGAAGCTTTCTTT
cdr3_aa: CASSQAGTGEFEAFF

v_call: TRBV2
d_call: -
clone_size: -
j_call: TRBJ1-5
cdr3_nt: TGTGCCAGCAGTGATGACAGGCCGCAGCCCCAGCATTTT
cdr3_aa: CASSDDRPQPQHF

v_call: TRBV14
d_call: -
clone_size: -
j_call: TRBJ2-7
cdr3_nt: TGTGCCAGCAGCCAAGTATCCTACGAGCAGTACTTC
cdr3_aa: CASSQVSYEQYF

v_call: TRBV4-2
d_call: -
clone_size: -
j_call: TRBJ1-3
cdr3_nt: TGTGCCAGCAGCCAAGATGCGGGCTCTGGAAACACCATATATTTT
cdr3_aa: CASSQDAGSGNTIYF

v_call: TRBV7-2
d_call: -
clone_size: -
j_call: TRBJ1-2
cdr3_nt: TGTGCCAGCAGCTTGACAGCCCCTTATGGCTACACCTTC
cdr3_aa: CASSLTAPYGYTF

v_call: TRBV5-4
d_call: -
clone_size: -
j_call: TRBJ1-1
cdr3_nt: TGTGCCAGCAGCTCCCGGACAGTGAACACTGAAGCTTTCTTT
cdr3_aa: CASSSRTVNTEAFF

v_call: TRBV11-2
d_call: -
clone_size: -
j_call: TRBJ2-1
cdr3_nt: TGTGCCAGCAGGGAGCTTAGGTCCCAGCCCTACAATGAGCAGTTCTTC
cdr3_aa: CASRELRSQPYNEQFF

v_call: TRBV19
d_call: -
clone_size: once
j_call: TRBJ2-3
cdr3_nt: TGTGCCAGTAGTATCTGGTTGGGGGGGCAGGCAGATACGCAGTATTTT
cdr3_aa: CASSIWLGGQADTQYF

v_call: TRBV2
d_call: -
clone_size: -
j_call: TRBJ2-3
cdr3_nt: TGTGCCAGCAGTGAAACATTTTCCACAGATACGCAGTATTTT
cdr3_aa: CASSETFSTDTQYF

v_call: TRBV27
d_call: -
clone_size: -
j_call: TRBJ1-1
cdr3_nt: TGTGCCAGCAGTCCTCATGAGAAGACTGAAGCTTTCTTT
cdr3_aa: CASSPHEKTEAFF

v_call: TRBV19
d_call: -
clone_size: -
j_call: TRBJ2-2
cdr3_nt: TGTGCCAGTAGTATGCGGCAGGGCGGAACCGGGGAGCTGTTTTTT
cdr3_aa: CASSMRQGGTGELFF

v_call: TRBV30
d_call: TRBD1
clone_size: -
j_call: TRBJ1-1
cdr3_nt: TGTGCCTGGAGCGTAAAAGGGGTCTGGACAGGTCCGAGGACTGAAGCTTTCTTT
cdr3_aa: CAWSVKGVWTGPRTEAFF

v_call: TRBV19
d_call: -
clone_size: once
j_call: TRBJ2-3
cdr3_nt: TGTGCCAGTAGTAGCGAGCCAAGCACAGATACGCAGTATTTT
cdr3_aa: CASSSEPSTDTQYF

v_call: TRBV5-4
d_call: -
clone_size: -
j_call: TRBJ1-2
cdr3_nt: TGTGCCAGCAGCTTGGGGGGTGAGAGAGGGAACTATGGCTACACCTTC
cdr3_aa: CASSLGGERGNYGYTF